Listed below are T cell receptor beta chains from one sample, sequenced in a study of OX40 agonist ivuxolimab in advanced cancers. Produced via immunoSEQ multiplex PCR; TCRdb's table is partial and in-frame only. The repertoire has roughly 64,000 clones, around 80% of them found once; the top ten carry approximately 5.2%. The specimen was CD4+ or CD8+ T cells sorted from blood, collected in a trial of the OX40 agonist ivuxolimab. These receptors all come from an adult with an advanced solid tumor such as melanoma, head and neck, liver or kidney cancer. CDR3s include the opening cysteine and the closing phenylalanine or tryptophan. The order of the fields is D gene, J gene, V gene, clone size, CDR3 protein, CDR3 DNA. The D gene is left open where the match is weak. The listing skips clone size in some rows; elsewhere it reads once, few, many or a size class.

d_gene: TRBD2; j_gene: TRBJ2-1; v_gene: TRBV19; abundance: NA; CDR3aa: CASSIWGGGPATEQFF; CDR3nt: TGTGCCAGTAGTATATGGGGGGGAGGGCCGGCCACTGAGCAGTTCTTC
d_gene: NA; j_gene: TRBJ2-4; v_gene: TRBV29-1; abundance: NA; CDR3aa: CSVVLGQLAKNIQYF; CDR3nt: TGCAGCGTTGTACTTGGACAGCTAGCCAAAAACATTCAGTACTTC
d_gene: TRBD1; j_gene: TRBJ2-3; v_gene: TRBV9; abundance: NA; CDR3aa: CASSYNQGQGVPQYF; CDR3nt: TGTGCCAGCAGCTACAACCAGGGACAGGGAGTCCCGCAGTATTTT
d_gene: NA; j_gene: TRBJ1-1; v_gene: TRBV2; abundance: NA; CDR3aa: CASSGEATEAFF; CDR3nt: TGTGCCAGCAGTGGGGAGGCGACTGAAGCTTTCTTT
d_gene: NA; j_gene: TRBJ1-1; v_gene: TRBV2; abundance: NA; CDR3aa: CASRQELDTEAFF; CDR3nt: TGTGCCAGCCGGCAGGAGTTGGACACTGAAGCTTTCTTT
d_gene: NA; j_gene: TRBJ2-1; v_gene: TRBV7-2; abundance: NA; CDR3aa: CASSLDSGRHNEQFF; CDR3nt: TGTGCCAGCAGCTTAGATTCGGGCCGTCACAATGAGCAGTTCTTC
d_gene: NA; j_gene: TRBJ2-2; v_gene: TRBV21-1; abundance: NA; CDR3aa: CASSKAGRKTHTGELFF; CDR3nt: TGTGCCAGCAGCAAAGCGGGAAGAAAGACGCACACCGGGGAGCTGTTTTTT
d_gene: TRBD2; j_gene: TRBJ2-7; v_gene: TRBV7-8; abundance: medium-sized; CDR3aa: CASSGGLAGSYEQYF; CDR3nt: TGTGCCAGCAGCGGGGGACTAGCGGGGTCCTACGAGCAGTACTTC
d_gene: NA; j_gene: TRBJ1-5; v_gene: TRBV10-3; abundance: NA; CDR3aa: CAISESATGNQPQHF; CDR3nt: TGTGCCATCAGTGAGTCAGCCACGGGCAATCAGCCCCAGCATTTT
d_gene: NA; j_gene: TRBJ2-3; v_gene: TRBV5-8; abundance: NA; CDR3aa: CASSLSGADTQYF; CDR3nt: TGTGCCAGCAGCTTGAGTGGGGCAGATACGCAGTATTTT
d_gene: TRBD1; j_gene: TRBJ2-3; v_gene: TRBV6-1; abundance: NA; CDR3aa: CASSPGTGGRDTQYF; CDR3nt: TGTGCCAGCAGTCCCGGGACAGGGGGCAGGGATACGCAGTATTTT
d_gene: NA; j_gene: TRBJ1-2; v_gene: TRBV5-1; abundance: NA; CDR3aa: CASSSLGTGGGYTF; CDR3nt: TGCGCCAGCAGCTCCCTCGGGACTGGCGGAGGCTACACCTTC
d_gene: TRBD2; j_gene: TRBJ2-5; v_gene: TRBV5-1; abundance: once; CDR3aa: CASSLRTSGVQETQYF; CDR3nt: TGCGCCAGCAGCTTGAGGACTAGCGGAGTTCAAGAGACCCAGTACTTC
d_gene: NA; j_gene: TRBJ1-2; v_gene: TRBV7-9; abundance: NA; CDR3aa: CASSMDGGRTGYTF; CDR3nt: TGTGCCAGCAGCATGGACGGCGGCAGGACTGGCTACACCTTC
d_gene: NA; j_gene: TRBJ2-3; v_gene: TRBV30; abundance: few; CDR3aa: CAWSVYGTTDTQYF; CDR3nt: TGTGCCTGGAGTGTCTACGGCACCACAGATACGCAGTATTTT
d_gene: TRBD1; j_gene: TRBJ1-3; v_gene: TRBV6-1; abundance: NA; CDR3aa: CATGTGDQSIYF; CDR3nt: TGTGCCACCGGGACAGGGGATCAGTCCATATATTTT
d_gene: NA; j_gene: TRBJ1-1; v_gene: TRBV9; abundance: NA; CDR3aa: CASSAGPQNTEAFF; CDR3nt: TGTGCCAGCAGCGCGGGGCCCCAGAACACTGAAGCTTTCTTT
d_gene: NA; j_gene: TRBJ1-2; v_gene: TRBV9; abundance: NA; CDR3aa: CASSVGSAGGYTF; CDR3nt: TGTGCCAGCAGCGTAGGCTCGGCGGGGGGCTACACCTTC
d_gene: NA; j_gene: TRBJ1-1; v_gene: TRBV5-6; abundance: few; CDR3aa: CASSFLDTTTEAFF; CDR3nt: TGTGCCAGCAGCTTCCTGGATACGACCACTGAAGCTTTCTTT
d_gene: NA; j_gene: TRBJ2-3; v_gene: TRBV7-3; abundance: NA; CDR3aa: CASSPHPGTDTQYF; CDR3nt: TGTGCCAGCAGCCCGCACCCGGGGACAGATACGCAGTATTTT
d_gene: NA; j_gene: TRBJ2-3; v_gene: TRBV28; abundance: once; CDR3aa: CASSPPDGAPSTDTQYF; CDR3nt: TGTGCCAGCAGTCCCCCAGACGGGGCGCCTAGCACAGATACGCAGTATTTT
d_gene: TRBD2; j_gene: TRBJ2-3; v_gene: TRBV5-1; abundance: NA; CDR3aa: CASSGSGADTQYF; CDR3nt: TGCGCCAGCTCCGGTAGCGGGGCAGATACGCAGTATTTT
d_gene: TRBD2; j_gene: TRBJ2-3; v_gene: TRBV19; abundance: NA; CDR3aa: CASKASGGGDTQYF; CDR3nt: TGTGCCAGTAAGGCTAGCGGGGGTGGAGATACGCAGTATTTT
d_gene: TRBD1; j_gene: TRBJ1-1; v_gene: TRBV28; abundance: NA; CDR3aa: CASTRQGEAFF; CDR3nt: TGTGCCAGCACGAGACAGGGAGAAGCTTTCTTT
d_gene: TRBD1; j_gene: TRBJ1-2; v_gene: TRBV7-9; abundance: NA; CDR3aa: CASSPGGTGPAVDGYTF; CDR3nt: TGTGCCAGCAGCCCCGGTGGGACAGGGCCCGCCGTGGATGGCTACACCTTC
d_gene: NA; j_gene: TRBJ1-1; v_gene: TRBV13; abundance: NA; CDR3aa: CASSLLPNTEAFF; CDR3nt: TGTGCCAGCAGCCTTCTACCGAACACTGAAGCTTTCTTT
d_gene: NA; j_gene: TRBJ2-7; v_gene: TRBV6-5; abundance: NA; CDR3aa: CASSYRDKSYEQYF; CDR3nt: TGTGCCAGCAGTTACCGGGACAAATCCTACGAGCAGTACTTC
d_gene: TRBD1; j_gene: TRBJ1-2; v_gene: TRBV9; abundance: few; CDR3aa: CASSVRPSTGAVGGYTF; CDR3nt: TGTGCCAGCAGCGTAAGGCCCTCGACAGGGGCCGTAGGGGGCTACACCTTC
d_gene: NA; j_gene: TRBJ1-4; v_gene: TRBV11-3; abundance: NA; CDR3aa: CASSFTERELFF; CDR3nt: TGTGCCAGCAGCTTTACCGAGCGGGAACTGTTTTTT
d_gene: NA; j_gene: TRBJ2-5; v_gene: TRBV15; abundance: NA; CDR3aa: CATSRVTQETQYF; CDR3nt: TGTGCCACCAGCAGAGTAACGCAAGAGACCCAGTACTTC
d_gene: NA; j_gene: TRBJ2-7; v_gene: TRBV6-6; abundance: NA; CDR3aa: CASGSLYEQYF; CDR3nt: TGTGCCAGCGGATCTCTATACGAGCAGTACTTC
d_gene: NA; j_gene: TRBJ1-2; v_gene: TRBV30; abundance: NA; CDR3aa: CAWSSHGTSPGGYTF; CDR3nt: TGTGCCTGGAGTTCCCACGGGACATCACCAGGAGGCTACACCTTC
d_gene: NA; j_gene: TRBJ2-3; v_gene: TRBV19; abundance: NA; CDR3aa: CASSDRSSSTDTQYF; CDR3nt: TGTGCCAGTAGTGACAGAAGCTCTAGCACAGATACGCAGTATTTT
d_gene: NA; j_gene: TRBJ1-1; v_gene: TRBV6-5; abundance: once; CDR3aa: CASSYLMNTEAFF; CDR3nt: TGTGCCAGCAGTTATCTCATGAACACTGAAGCTTTCTTT
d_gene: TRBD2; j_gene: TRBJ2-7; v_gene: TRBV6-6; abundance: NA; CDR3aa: CASKLAGGYEQYF; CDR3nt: TGTGCCAGCAAACTAGCGGGCGGGTACGAGCAGTACTTC
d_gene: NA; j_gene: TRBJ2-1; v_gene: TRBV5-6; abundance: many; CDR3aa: CASSPGDYRGEQFF; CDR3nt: TGTGCCAGCAGCCCGGGGGATTACCGGGGTGAGCAGTTCTTC
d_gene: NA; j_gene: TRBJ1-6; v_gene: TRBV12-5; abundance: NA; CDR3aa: CASGGSSYNSPLHF; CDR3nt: TGTGCTAGCGGGGGGAGCTCCTATAATTCACCCCTCCACTTT
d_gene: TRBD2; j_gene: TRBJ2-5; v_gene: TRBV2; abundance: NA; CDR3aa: CASSYGTSLRETQYF; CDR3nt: TGTGCCAGCAGTTACGGGACTAGTCTTCGAGAGACCCAGTACTTC
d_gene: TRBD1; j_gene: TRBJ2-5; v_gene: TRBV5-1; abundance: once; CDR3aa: CASSLGTGRETQYF; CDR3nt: TGCGCCAGCAGCTTGGGGACAGGGCGGGAGACCCAGTACTTC
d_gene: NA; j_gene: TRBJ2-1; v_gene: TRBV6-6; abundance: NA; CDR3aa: CASSSDRKHEGEQFF; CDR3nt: TGTGCCAGCAGTTCCGACAGGAAACATGAGGGGGAGCAGTTCTTC
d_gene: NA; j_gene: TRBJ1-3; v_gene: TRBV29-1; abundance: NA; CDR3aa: CSVVEGTNSGNTIYF; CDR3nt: TGCAGCGTTGTGGAGGGGACCAACTCTGGAAACACCATATATTTT
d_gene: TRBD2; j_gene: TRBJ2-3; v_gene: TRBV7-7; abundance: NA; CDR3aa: CASSLGLAGGKDTQYF; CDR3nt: TGTGCCAGCAGCTTAGGACTAGCGGGAGGGAAAGATACGCAGTATTTT
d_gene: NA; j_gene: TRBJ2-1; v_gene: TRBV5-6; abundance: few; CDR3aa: CASARGGSYNEQFF; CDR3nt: TGTGCCAGCGCCCGCGGCGGCTCCTACAATGAGCAGTTCTTC
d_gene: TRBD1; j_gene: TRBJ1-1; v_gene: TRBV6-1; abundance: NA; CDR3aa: CASTSPGGDTEAFF; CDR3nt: TGTGCCAGCACCAGCCCAGGGGGCGACACTGAAGCTTTCTTT
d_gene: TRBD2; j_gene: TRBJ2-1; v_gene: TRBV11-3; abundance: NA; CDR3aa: CASSLSGGPNEQFF; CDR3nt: TGTGCCAGCAGCCTTAGCGGGGGTCCCAATGAGCAGTTCTTC
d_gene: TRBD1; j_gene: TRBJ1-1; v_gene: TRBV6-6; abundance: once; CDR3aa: CASSPTGGGNTEAFF; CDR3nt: TGTGCCAGCAGTCCTACAGGGGGCGGGAACACTGAAGCTTTCTTT
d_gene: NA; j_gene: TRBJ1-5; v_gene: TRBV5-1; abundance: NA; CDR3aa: CASSLGGALGQPQHF; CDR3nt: TGCGCCAGCAGCTTGGGCGGGGCTTTGGGTCAGCCCCAGCATTTT
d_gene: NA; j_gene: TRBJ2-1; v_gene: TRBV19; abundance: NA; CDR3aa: CASSKDTYNEQFF; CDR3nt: TGTGCCAGTAGTAAGGACACTTACAATGAGCAGTTCTTC
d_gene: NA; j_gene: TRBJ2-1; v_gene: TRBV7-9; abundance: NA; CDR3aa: CASSPPGSDEQFF; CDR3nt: TGTGCCAGCAGCCCTCCGGGGTCCGATGAGCAGTTCTTC
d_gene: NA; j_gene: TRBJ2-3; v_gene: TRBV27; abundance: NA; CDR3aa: CASSLSQGRITDTQYF; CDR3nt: TGTGCCAGCAGTTTATCTCAGGGAAGAATCACAGATACGCAGTATTTT
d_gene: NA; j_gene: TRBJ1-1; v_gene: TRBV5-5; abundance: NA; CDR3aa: CASSLMSSSGTEAFF; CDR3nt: TGTGCCAGCAGCTTGATGTCGTCGTCCGGTACTGAAGCTTTCTTT
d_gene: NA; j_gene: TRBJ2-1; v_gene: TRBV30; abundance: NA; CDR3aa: CAWRGASSYNEQFF; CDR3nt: TGTGCCTGGCGGGGGGCGAGCTCCTACAATGAGCAGTTCTTC
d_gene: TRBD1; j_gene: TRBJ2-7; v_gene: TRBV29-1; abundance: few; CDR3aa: CSVGQGGTSYEQYF; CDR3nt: TGCAGCGTTGGACAGGGGGGAACCTCCTACGAGCAGTACTTC
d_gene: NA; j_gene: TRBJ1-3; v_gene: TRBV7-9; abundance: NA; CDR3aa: CASSLEVAGNTIYF; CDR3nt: TGTGCCAGCAGCTTAGAAGTTGCCGGAAACACCATATATTTT
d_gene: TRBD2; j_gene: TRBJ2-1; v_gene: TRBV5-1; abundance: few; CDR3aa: CASSFGLAGTYNEQFF; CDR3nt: TGCGCCAGCAGCTTTGGACTAGCGGGGACCTACAATGAGCAGTTCTTC
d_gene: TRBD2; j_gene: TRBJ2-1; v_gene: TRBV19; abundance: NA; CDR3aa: CASSTSLAGARIDEQFF; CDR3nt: TGTGCCAGTAGTACCTCCTTAGCGGGGGCCCGGATTGATGAGCAGTTCTTC
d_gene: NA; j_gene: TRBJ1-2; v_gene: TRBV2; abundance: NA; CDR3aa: CASSEAERYGYTF; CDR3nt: TGTGCCAGCAGTGAAGCGGAGCGATATGGCTACACCTTC
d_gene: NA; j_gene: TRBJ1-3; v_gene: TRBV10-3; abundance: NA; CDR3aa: CAIRSLTNTIYF; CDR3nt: TGTGCCATCCGGAGTTTGACAAACACCATATATTTT
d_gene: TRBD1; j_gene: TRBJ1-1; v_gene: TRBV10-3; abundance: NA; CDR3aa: CAIRGQWRGMNTEAFF; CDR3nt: TGTGCCATCAGGGGACAGTGGAGGGGGATGAACACTGAAGCTTTCTTT
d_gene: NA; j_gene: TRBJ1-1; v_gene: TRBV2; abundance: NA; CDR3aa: CASSDGAMNTEAFF; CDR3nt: TGTGCCAGCAGTGACGGGGCTATGAACACTGAAGCTTTCTTT